This TCR beta chain was sequenced during a study of shared clonotypes between healthy human individuals (dated by TCRdb to 2018 to 2021). Context from the whole study: The cohort comprised two women and three men aged 18 to 49 years. To increase sequencing depth and limit assay-specific biases, different laboratories used diverse techniques to prepare libraries and sequence TCR repertoires. Per donor, three plates each were used for CD4 naive and CD4 memory, two for CD8 naive, and one for CD8 memory. The study deeply sequenced blood TCR repertoires of about 5 healthy adults to estimate repertoire size and the extent of clonotype sharing between individuals. Each donor's leukapheresis produced roughly between roughly 0.94 and 9.5 billion PBMCs.

The investigation overall reported the following: Only blood was sampled, and tissue TCR repertoires likely differ from those in blood. Higher generation probabilities were observed for clonotypes shared by all four sorted-subset donors than for non-shared clonotypes. Incomplete sequencing was indicated by rarefaction of sorted-subset datasets, despite the large sequencing depth. Pairwise subsampling indicated that sequencing depth was expected to affect the degree of clonotype sharing among donors. Naive subsets generally had larger estimated clonotype richness than memory subsets. Sharing across several donors was observed for about 5% of naive CD4, over 3% of naive CD8, around 2.5% of memory CD4, and about 0.4% of memory CD8 clonotypes. Because the study included only a small number of donors, the genetic and exposure-history diversity represented was limited.

Using the deep immunoSEQ assay, TCR CDR3 regions were amplified from genomic DNA by multiplex PCR. For each cell subset, the extracted genomic DNA was distributed evenly across all wells of several immunoSEQ 96-well plates, and each plate served as one replicate. For sorted subsets, approximately 0.2 ug of genomic DNA, equivalent to roughly 30,000 T cell genomes, went into each replicate PCR. Purified libraries were quantified with a Qubit 3.0 fluorometer, sized on a Bioanalyzer 2100, and re-quantified with the KAPA Library Quantification kit. Every immunoSEQ 96-well plate was sequenced on a dedicated single-read 150-cycle Illumina NextSeq 550 flow cell. On the authors' methods: Because the immunoSEQ output included only junctional sequences and no quality scores, the filtering could not be the same as the filtering used for full-length reads. To assign V/J genes and CDR3, sequences were annotated using PyIR, a Python wrapper for IgBLAST v1.9, with IMGT germline references. Reads with weak V/J assignments (E-value above 1e-6), missing CDR3, stop codons, out-of-frame junctions, or ambiguous translated residues were removed. A V3J clonotype was defined by an identical inferred V gene, J gene, and CDR3 amino acid sequence. To compute the percentage overlap between repertoires, the number of shared unique clonotypes was divided by the size of the smaller repertoire. Repertoire richness was assessed with RTK rarefaction, the Chao1 estimator, and Recon v2.1 estimates of unobserved clonotypes. Generation probabilities for all TCRbeta clonotypes obtained by the gDNA method from a handful of donors were computed using OLGA. In TCRdb, the immuneACCESS table is reduced to in-frame sequences with V and J assigned. These tables do not hold every clone; where another copy was compared, an unresolved V gene accounts for under half, and the others remain unexplained. From that table come the V and J calls and clone size; the DNA was used to work out D and trimming. The table for this sample lists about a million clones; 77% of them were counted only once. About 0.89% of the sample comes from the top ten.

Counted from cysteine to phenylalanine, this CDR3 has 15 amino acids. Of the read, only the CDR3 DNA is kept; its 45 bases are in frame from base 1. The germline V gene (reference sequence) gives CDR1 as MNHEY and CDR2 as SMNVEV. V is cut back by 5 bases and J by 8 bases, with 13 bases in the junction unmatched. In regard to this clone: This clone's antigen is unknown. Nothing much larger sits one base from this clone, and base qualities are not available.

Healthy HIV-negative adults with no recently reported acute infections or vaccinations were included as donors. All donors were Caucasian adults living in Nashville, Tennessee, USA. CD4+ T cells were enriched by magnetic negative selection, after which naive cells were positively selected on CD45RA and the negative fraction was taken as the memory subset. After blood collection by leukapheresis, PBMCs were isolated using Ficoll-Histopaque density gradient centrifugation and then cryopreserved in the vapor phase of liquid nitrogen. Purity and quantity of every magnetically sorted T cell population were checked by analytical flow cytometry. From each sorted fraction, genomic DNA was isolated and quantified by UV absorbance on a Nanodrop 2000c.

The chain is assembled from TRBV27 and TRBJ2-7, with 9 central nucleotides matching TRBD1. The receptor was isolated from a young man in good health. Some clones in this sample may be carry-over from other donors' samples. Sequencing used memory CD4+ T cells from PBMCs. The meaning of the sample's cell subset or site label: CD45RA-negative fraction. The bases are TGTGCCAGCAGTCCGCGTCCCGGGACAGGGAGGAAGCAGTACTTC. Translated, it gives CASSPRPGTGRKQYF.